The present T cell receptor beta chain was sequenced within a study of blood T cell repertoires in COVID-19. Between the trimmed V and J ends, which lost 2 bases and 0 bases, there was a span of 5 bases. The CDR3 length is 14 residues. Germline V gene sequence: CDR1 SGHNT, CDR2 YYREEE (reference sequence). The repertoire was sequenced with immunoSEQ multiplex PCR; TCRdb's copy has only in-frame clones and lacks some. Among roughly 150,000 clones listed, around 92% were seen once. The origin of this receptor is a man between 60 and 75 years old with acute or convalescent COVID-19. V is TRBV5-4 and J is TRBJ2-2; D gene ambiguous. The sample taken for sequencing was peripheral blood. The DNA of the CDR3 is TGTGCCAGCAGCTTAGAGCCGAACACCGGGGAGCTGTTTTTT. This sequence encodes CASSLEPNTGELFF.